The 22 T cell receptor beta chains in this list originate from one sample, sequenced in a study of brain T cells in children with intractable seizures. Time point specified: blood from clinic visit 5 months post-surgery; TSC patient then seizure free. The assay was immunoSEQ multiplex PCR, and TCRdb's table has in-frame clones only and misses some. The table includes about 320,000 clones, roughly 93% detected once. Sequencing was performed on peripheral blood, taken roughly 5 months after surgery. These receptors were collected from a boy in the first two years of life with tuberous sclerosis and intractable seizures.

This chain connects TRBV28 to TRBJ1-2; 8 bases agree with TRBD1. J gave up 6 bases and V 2 bases, and 8 bases lay outside the gene matches. The CDR3 is 15 amino acids. Per the germline V gene, CDR1 is MDHEN and CDR2 is SYDVKM. This chain's CDR3 is CASSLEARQGHGYTF. The CDR3 DNA follows: TGTGCCAGCAGTTTAGAAGCGAGACAGGGGCATGGCTACACCTTC.

This chain connects TRBV11-2 to TRBJ2-1, with D perhaps TRBD2 (6 bases). This CDR3 has 16 residues. CDR1 is SGHAT, CDR2 FQNNGV, per germline. Trimming stripped 2 bases from V and 8 bases from J, with 19 bases between. CDR3 protein: CASSLSLSGVVYEQFF. CDR3 bases: TGTGCCAGCAGCTTAAGTTTATCGGGAGTGGTCTATGAGCAGTTCTTC.

This clone was observed a single time. The gene calls are TRBV5-1 and TRBJ2-2; D is unclear. The CDR3 spans 15 residues. Germline assignment: CDR1 SGHRS and CDR2 YFSETQ. V lost 4 bases and J 2 bases, leaving 12 bases between the germline ends. The CDR3 loop reads CASSLERPNTGELFF. The CDR3 DNA reads as TGCGCCAGCAGCCTCGAGAGACCTAACACCGGGGAGCTGTTTTTT.

The rearrangement links TRBV7-2 to TRBJ1-2; D is unclear. Germline CDR1 reads SGHTA; CDR2 reads FQGNSA. The CDR3 is 14 amino acids. Trimming took off 7 bases at V and 2 bases at J, with 14 bases between the two ends. The CDR3: CASNVPGTNYGYTF. In DNA form, the CDR3 reads TGTGCCAGCAACGTACCCGGAACCAACTATGGCTACACCTTC.

The chain couples TRBV3-1 (or the pseudogene TRBV3-2) to TRBJ2-7, with 8 bases that match TRBD2. CDR3 length equals 15 residues. Trimming cost V 5 bases and J 2 bases; bases outside gene matches: 8. CDR1 and CDR2 (germline): LGHDT, YNNKEL (reference sequence). The chain's CDR3 is CASSLEPGLAYEQYF. CDR3 coding DNA: TGTGCCAGCAGCTTAGAACCGGGACTAGCCTACGAGCAGTACTTC.

This clone has only a few counts. Other DNA sequences of this sample code for an identical CDR3. The gene calls are TRBV15 and TRBJ2-7; 9 nucleotides line up with TRBD1. V shed 1 base, J shed 5 bases, and the junction held 3 bases outside the gene matches. Germline V gives CDR1 LNHNV, CDR2 YYDKDF (reference sequence). The CDR3 extends over 14 amino acids. In DNA form, the CDR3 reads TGTGCCACCAGCAGAGGCACAGGGGGCAACGAGCAGTACTTC. Protein sequence: CATSRGTGGNEQYF. Full variable domain (outside the CDR3, taken from reference TRBV15 and TRBJ2-7): DAMVIQNPRYQVTQFGKPVTLSCSQTLNHNVMYWYQQKSSQAPKLLFHYYDKDFNNEADTPDNFQSRRPNTSFCFLDIRSPGLGDTAMYLCATSRGTGGNEQYFGPGTRLTVT.

The V call is TRBV5-4, the J call TRBJ2-7; TRBD2 matches at 7 bases. The CDR3 is 15 residues long. Germline V gene lookup returns CDR1 SGHNT and CDR2 YYREEE (reference sequence). Germline trimming cut 0 bases from V and 6 bases from J; bases unmatched to any gene: 9. CDR3 bases: TGTGCCAGCAGCTTGGGCGGGGCGGGAGTTCGCGAGCAGTACTTC. It specifies CASSLGGAGVREQYF.

The genes are TRBV13 and TRBJ2-6, with TRBD1 identical over 7 bases. The J segment lost 2 bases and the V segment lost 5 bases, leaving 15 bases of the junction unmatched. The CDR3 loop spans 19 amino acids. Germline V gives CDR1 PRHDT, CDR2 FYEKMQ (reference sequence). DNA for the CDR3: TGTGCCAGCAGCCCTCGGACAGGCCCCGATATCGCTGGGGCCAACGTCCTGACTTTC. This gives the protein CASSPRTGPDIAGANVLTF.

The J gene is TRBJ2-3, the V gene TRBV7-3; no clear D gene. With 5 bases removed from V and 2 bases from J, the gap between germline ends came to 11 bases. CDR1 and CDR2 (germline): SGHTA, FQGTGA. CDR3 length: 14 residues. CDR3 sequence: CASSQSGLTDTQYF. The CDR3 bases are TGTGCCAGCAGCCAGTCAGGTCTCACAGATACGCAGTATTTT.

The chain has TRBV5-1 and TRBJ2-7, with 9 bases aligning to TRBD2. The CDR3 contains 15 residues. Germline lookup yields CDR1 SGHRS and CDR2 YFSETQ. Losses at the gene ends were 0 bases for V and 4 bases for J; bases not matched to a gene: 5. CDR3 amino acids: CASSLVGGRGYEQYF. The CDR3 coding sequence is TGCGCCAGCAGCTTGGTTGGCGGGAGGGGGTACGAGCAGTACTTC.

This chain connects TRBV7-2 to TRBJ2-5; D may be TRBD1 or TRBD2 (5 bases each). The V end was cut by 1 base, the J end by 5 bases, with 11 bases between. The CDR3 length is 14 residues. Germline V CDR1 and CDR2: SGHTA, FQGNSA. The CDR3 sequence: CASSLVGAGETQYF. The CDR3 bases are TGTGCCAGCAGCTTAGTCGGGGCCGGTGAGACCCAGTACTTC.

The genes are TRBV6-1 and TRBJ1-2, with 7 bases lining up with TRBD1. CDR3 size: 13 residues. Germline V CDR1 and CDR2: MNHNS, SASEGT. Trimming removed 1 base from V and 9 bases from J; junction bases left unmatched: 5. The CDR3 sequence: CASSEEQGLSYTF. CDR3 nucleotides: TGTGCCAGCAGTGAAGAACAGGGGCTCAGCTACACCTTC.

This chain uses TRBV27 with TRBJ2-7, with D hard to call. V was trimmed by 0 bases and J by 7 bases, leaving 13 bases between them. Germline V gene sequence: CDR1 MNHEY, CDR2 SMNVEV (reference sequence). The CDR3 sequence is 14 residues long. The CDR3 DNA is TGTGCCAGCAGTTTATCGGAACCCGCCGAGGAGCAGTACTTC. It specifies CASSLSEPAEEQYF.

This chain uses TRBV27 with TRBJ2-1, with D perhaps TRBD1 or TRBD2 (5 bases each). With 3 bases removed from V and 4 bases from J, the gap between germline ends came to 13 bases. The CDR3 covers 15 residues. Per germline, CDR1 MNHEY and CDR2 SMNVEV (reference sequence). The CDR3: CASSFLTGRYNEQFF. The CDR3 bases are TGTGCCAGCAGTTTTCTTACGGGACGTTACAATGAGCAGTTCTTC.

Only one count was recorded for this clone. The chain recombines TRBV25-1 with TRBJ1-1; tentatively, D is TRBD1 (5 bases). V dropped 3 bases and J dropped 1 base, with 9 bases sitting between them. Germline loops: CDR1 MGHDK, CDR2 SYGVNS. This CDR3 comprises 14 residues. CDR3 sequence: CASSEPGQNTEAFF. The DNA of the CDR3 is TGTGCCAGCAGTGAGCCCGGACAGAACACTGAAGCTTTCTTT. The full variable domain, rest sourced from reference TRBV25-1 and TRBJ1-1, is EADIYQTPRYLVIGTGKKITLECSQTMGHDKMYWYQQDPGMELHLIHYSYGVNSTEKGDLSSESTVSRIRTEHFPLTLESARPSHTSQYLCASSEPGQNTEAFFGQGTRLTVV.

This chain uses TRBV6-1 with TRBJ2-5, with 10 bases that match TRBD2. Germline CDR1 and CDR2: MNHNS and SASEGT. After removal of 4 bases from V and 4 bases from J, the junction contained 0 bases not matched to a gene. The CDR3 covers 13 residues. The CDR3 nucleotides read TGTGCCAGCAGTGTAGCGGGAGGAGAGACCCAGTACTTC. This translates into CASSVAGGETQYF.

The chain joins TRBV12-3 or TRBV12-4 to TRBJ2-3; D remains ambiguous. This CDR3 has 13 amino acids. V was pared by 5 bases and J by 7 bases, with 13 bases between. This CDR3 reads CASSIKGPNTQYF. CDR3 in DNA: TGTGCCAGCAGTATTAAGGGTCCTAATACGCAGTATTTT.

V is TRBV20-1 and J is TRBJ2-3; 9 positions agree with TRBD2. V lost 3 bases to trimming and J lost 2 bases; unmatched junction nucleotides: 9. Germline V gene data show CDR1 as DFQATT and CDR2 as SNEGSKA (reference sequence). The CDR3 has 16 residues. The CDR3 bases are TGCAGTGCTAGTGTATCTCAGCGGGGGGTCACAGATACGCAGTATTTT. It codes for CSASVSQRGVTDTQYF.

V gene TRBV5-1 combines with J gene TRBJ2-4, with D uncertain. The germline gives CDR1 SGHRS, CDR2 YFSETQ. The ends were cut back, 0 bases at V and 3 bases at J, with 4 bases in the middle. The CDR3 is 13 amino acids. The CDR3 DNA reads TGCGCCAGCAGCTTGGAGGGCAAAAACATTCAGTACTTC. The encoded protein is CASSLEGKNIQYF.

The chain uses TRBV5-6 and TRBJ2-7; 7 bases map to TRBD1. The CDR3 runs to 14 residues. The trim removed 1 base at V and 3 bases at J, leaving 4 bases unmatched. Germline CDR1 is SGHDT and CDR2 is YYEEEE. CDR3 nucleotide sequence: TGTGCCAGCAGCTTGCTGAGGGACAGCTACGAGCAGTACTTC. Encoded protein: CASSLLRDSYEQYF. Full variable domain (missing parts from reference TRBV5-6 and TRBJ2-7): DAGVTQSPTHLIKTRGQQVTLRCSPKSGHDTVSWYQQALGQGPQFIFQYYEEEERQRGNFPDRFSGHQFPNYSSELNVNALLLGDSALYLCASSLLRDSYEQYFGPGTRLTVT.

The CDR3, as DNA: TGTGCCAGCAGCGACAGGCTTTCGAAAGGGACTGAAGCTTTCTTT. Translating gives CASSDRLSKGTEAFF. The genes are TRBV3-1 (or the pseudogene TRBV3-2) and TRBJ1-1, with D possibly being TRBD1 (6 bases). The CDR3 covers 15 residues. Germline V gene lookup returns CDR1 LGHDT and CDR2 YNNKEL (reference sequence). The V end was cut by 5 bases, the J end by 5 bases, with 18 bases between.

The chain recombines TRBV7-3 with TRBJ2-1; no reliable D call. The germline V gene has CDR1 SGHTA and CDR2 FQGTGA. V was pared by 3 bases and J by 9 bases, with 9 bases between. The CDR3 runs to 12 residues. The CDR3 nucleotides read TGTGCCAGCAGCTTTGGTGGGGTTGAGCAGTTCTTC. Translating it yields CASSFGGVEQFF.